The next 7 T cell receptor beta chains were all read from a single sample in a study of follicular helper T cells after annual influenza vaccination. Generated by immunoSEQ multiplex PCR, the TCRdb table keeps only in-frame clones and is missing some. Among 12,000 or so clones, about 80% were seen once, and the ten largest hold 3% to 4.5%. Indicated time point: 2015-2016 season, pre-vaccination. Material: CXCR5+ CD38- circulating T follicular helper cells from blood, obtained on the day of influenza vaccination. Subset of the sample: circulating Tfh, non-naive CD4+CXCR5+PD-1+ (ICOS+CD38+ or ICOS-CD38-). The origin of the receptors is an adult who received the influenza vaccine.

This clone appeared a few times. This chain joins TRBV7-7 and TRBJ2-5, with a tentative D call TRBD2 (5 bases). The germline gives CDR1 SSHAT, CDR2 FNYEAQ (reference sequence). This CDR3 spans 14 amino acids. V shed 5 bases and J shed 2 bases, with 12 bases lying between them. Here the CDR3 DNA reads TGTGCCAGCAGCGTCGGGGTAGGGCAAGAGACCCAGTACTTC. It yields the protein CASSVGVGQETQYF. Together with reference TRBV7-7 and TRBJ2-5, the CDR3 gives the full variable domain: GAGVSQSPRYKVTKRGQDVTLRCDPISSHATLYWYQQALGQGPEFLTYFNYEAQPDKSGLPSDRFSAERPEGSISTLTIQRTEQRDSAMYRCASSVGVGQETQYFGPGTRLLVL.

The chain carries TRBV2 and TRBJ2-5; a weak D match, TRBD2 (6 bases). Per the germline V gene, CDR1 is SNHLY and CDR2 is FYNNEI. Trimming removed 3 bases from V and 5 bases from J, with 7 bases in between. This CDR3 spans 12 amino acids. The CDR3 spells CASSEGGETQYF. The CDR3 DNA sequence: TGTGCCAGCAGTGAGGGGGGTGAGACCCAGTACTTC.

This clone was counted a few times. The chain couples TRBV4-2 to TRBJ1-6; D ambiguous. Trimming took 0 bases from V and 8 from J, leaving 14 bases between them. Germline V gives CDR1 LGHNA, CDR2 YNFKEQ. This CDR3 comprises 16 residues. CDR3 DNA: TGTGCCAGCAGCCAAGATAAGCTTCAGGCATATTCACCCCTCCACTTT. It translates to CASSQDKLQAYSPLHF.

This chain links TRBV28 with TRBJ2-1; TRBD2 aligns across 9 bases. This CDR3 is built from 16 residues. Trimming at V came to 1 base and at J to 4 bases, leaving 5 bases not matched to a gene. Germline-derived CDR1 and CDR2 are MDHEN and SYDVKM. CDR3: CASSLYRSGGYNEQFF. The CDR3 region has the DNA TGTGCCAGCAGTTTATATCGTAGCGGGGGATACAATGAGCAGTTCTTC.

V usage is TRBV6-1 and J usage is TRBJ2-1, with TRBD1 identical over 7 bases. Losses at the gene ends were 3 bases for V and 0 bases for J; bases not matched to a gene: 5. The CDR3 is 16 residues long. Germline CDR1 is MNHNS and CDR2 is SASEGT. The CDR3 nucleotides read TGTGCCAGCAGTGAGACGACAGGGAGCTCCTACAATGAGCAGTTCTTC. Translating it yields CASSETTGSSYNEQFF.

The table lists this clone with a few counts. The V gene is TRBV7-2, the J gene TRBJ2-3; TRBD1 matches 7 bases. The CDR3 length is 15 residues. The V and J ends lost 6 bases and 1 base, in that order; junction bases with no gene match: 7. Germline-derived CDR1 and CDR2 are SGHTA and FQGNSA. Here the CDR3 DNA reads TGTGCCAGCAGTCAACAGGGGCTGGGCACAGATACGCAGTATTTT. Its translation is CASSQQGLGTDTQYF.

The gene calls are TRBV5-4 and TRBJ1-2; D is ambiguous. With 4 bases removed from V and 2 bases from J, the gap between germline ends came to 9 bases. The CDR3 spans 13 residues. Per the germline V gene, CDR1 is SGHNT and CDR2 is YYREEE (reference sequence). The CDR3: CASSPDKNYGYTF. In DNA, the CDR3 is TGTGCCAGCAGCCCCGACAAGAACTATGGCTACACCTTC.